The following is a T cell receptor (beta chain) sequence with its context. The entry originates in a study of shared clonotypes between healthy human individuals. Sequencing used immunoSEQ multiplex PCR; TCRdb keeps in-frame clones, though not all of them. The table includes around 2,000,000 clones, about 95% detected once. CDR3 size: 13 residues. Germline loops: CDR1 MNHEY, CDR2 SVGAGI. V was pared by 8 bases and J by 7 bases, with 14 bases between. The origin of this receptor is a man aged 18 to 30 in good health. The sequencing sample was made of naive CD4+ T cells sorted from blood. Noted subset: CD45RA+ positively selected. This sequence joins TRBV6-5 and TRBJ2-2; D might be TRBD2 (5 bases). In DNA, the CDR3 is TGTGCCAGCGCCCGAGGGTGGGACGGGGAGCTGTTTTTT. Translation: CASARGWDGELFF.